This T cell receptor (beta chain) was captured by sequencing in a study of blood T cell repertoires in COVID-19. Study background: The origin of the acute and convalescent COVID-19 samples was the United States, Italy and Spain. T cells, B-cell-depleted T cells, or PBMCs provided the cDNA or gDNA that served as material.

Participants were aged roughly 18 to 90 years, lived in over 20 US areas, and enrolled virtually. Some clones are missing from TCRdb's copy, which holds only in-frame ones; the method was immunoSEQ multiplex PCR. The sample comprises around 140,000 clones, roughly four fifths of which are singletons, and nearly 3.5% rests with the top ten. Germline loops: CDR1 MGHRA, CDR2 YSYEKL. This CDR3 has 14 amino acids. V was shortened by 4 bases and J by 8 bases, with 17 bases between the two germline ends. The sequenced material came from PBMCs or T cells enriched from blood (not recorded which). The receptor comes from a woman aged 45-59 years with acute COVID-19. This chain links TRBV4-1 with TRBJ1-1; D is unclear. CDR3 amino acids: CASSPNPGGPEAFF. CDR3 DNA: TGCGCCAGCAGCCCAAATCCCGGAGGACCAGAAGCTTTCTTT.